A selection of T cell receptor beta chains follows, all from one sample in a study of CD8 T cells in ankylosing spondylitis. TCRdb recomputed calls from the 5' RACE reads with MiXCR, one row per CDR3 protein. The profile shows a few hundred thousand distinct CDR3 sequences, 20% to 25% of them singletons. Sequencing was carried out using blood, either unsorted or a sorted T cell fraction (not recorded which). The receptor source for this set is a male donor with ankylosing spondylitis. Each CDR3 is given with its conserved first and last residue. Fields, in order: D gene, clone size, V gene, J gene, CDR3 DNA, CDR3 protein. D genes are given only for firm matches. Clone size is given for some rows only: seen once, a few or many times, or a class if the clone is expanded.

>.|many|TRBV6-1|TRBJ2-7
TGTGCCAGCAGCCAAGGGGTGGGCAGGTCATTTTCCTACGAGCAGTACTTC
CASSQGVGRSFSYEQYF
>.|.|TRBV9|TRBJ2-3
TGTGCCAGCAGCCCCGCCGGGCAAACTTATACGCAGTATTTT
CASSPAGQTYTQYF
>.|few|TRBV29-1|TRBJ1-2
TGCAGCGTTGCTCTGGGGGGATATGTTGGCTACACCTTC
CSVALGGYVGYTF
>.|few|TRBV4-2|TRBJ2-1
TGTGCCAGCAGCCAAGTCGGTGGCCCCGTGCGGAATGAGCAGTTCTTC
CASSQVGGPVRNEQFF
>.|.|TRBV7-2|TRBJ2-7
TGTGCCAGCAGCCCCGGGACATTATACGAGCAGTACTTC
CASSPGTLYEQYF
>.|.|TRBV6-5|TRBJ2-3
TGTGCCAGCAGTTTCCAGTCCACCTCGAAGGGCGATACGCAGTATTTT
CASSFQSTSKGDTQYF
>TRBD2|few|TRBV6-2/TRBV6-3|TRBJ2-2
TGTGCCAGCAGTTCTAGCGGGACCGCGAACACCGGGGAGCTGTTTTTT
CASSSSGTANTGELFF
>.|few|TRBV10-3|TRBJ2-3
TGTGCCATCAGTGAAAGCACAGATACGCAGTATTTT
CAISESTDTQYF
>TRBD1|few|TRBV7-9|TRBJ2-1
TGTGCCAGCAGCACCACCGACAGGGGGGGGGATGAGCAGTTCTTC
CASSTTDRGGDEQFF
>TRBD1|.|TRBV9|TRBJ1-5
TGTGCCAGCAGCGTAGGGACAGGGGGCGGACAGCCCCAGCATTTT
CASSVGTGGGQPQHF
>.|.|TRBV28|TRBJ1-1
TGTGCCAGCAGTTTAACCGGGGGCGAATCTGAAGCTTTCTTT
CASSLTGGESEAFF
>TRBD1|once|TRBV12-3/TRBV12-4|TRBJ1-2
TGTGCCAGCACCCTAAGATGGACAGGGGCTAACTATGGCTACACCTTC
CASTLRWTGANYGYTF
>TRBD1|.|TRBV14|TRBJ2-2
TGTGCCAGCAGCCAATTACAGGGGGCCCCCGGGGAGCTGTTTTTT
CASSQLQGAPGELFF
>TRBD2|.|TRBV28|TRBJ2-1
TGTGCCAGCAGTCGGGCAAGCGGGATCGTTGAGCAGTTCTTC
CASSRASGIVEQFF
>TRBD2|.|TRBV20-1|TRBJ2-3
TGCAGTGCTAGAGACTCTAGCGGGAGCGCCGGGGGCACAGATACGCAGTATTTT
CSARDSSGSAGGTDTQYF
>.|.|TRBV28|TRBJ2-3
TGTGCCAGCAGTTTAACCCCCCGGGGGTCTTCCGATACGCAGTATTTT
CASSLTPRGSSDTQYF
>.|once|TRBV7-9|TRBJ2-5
TGTGCCAGCAGCCCCTTTGGGGAGGAACAAGAGACCCAGTACTTC
CASSPFGEEQETQYF
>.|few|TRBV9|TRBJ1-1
TGTGCCAGCAGCCCTCATCCGGACACTGAAGCTTTCTTT
CASSPHPDTEAFF
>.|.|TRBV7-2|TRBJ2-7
TGTGCCAGCAGCCTCCCCACGCTTCTTTCCTACGAGCAGTACTTC
CASSLPTLLSYEQYF
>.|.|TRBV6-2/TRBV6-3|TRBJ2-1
TGTGCCAGCAGTTACTTTCGAGGCTACAATGAGCAGTTCTTC
CASSYFRGYNEQFF
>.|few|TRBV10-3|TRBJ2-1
TGTGCCATCAGTGATGTTAATGAGCAGTTCTTC
CAISDVNEQFF
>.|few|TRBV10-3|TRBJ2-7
TGTGCCATCTCGGACACGGACGAGCAGTACTTC
CAISDTDEQYF
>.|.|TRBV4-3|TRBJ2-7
TGCGCCAGCAGCCAAGATGCGACTTCCTACGAGCAGTACTTC
CASSQDATSYEQYF
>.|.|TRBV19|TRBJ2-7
TGTGCCAGTAGTATCCCGGGCGCCCGTTCATCCTACGAGCAGTACTTC
CASSIPGARSSYEQYF
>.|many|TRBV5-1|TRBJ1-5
TGCGCCAGCAGCTTAATCCCAGGGGAAAGTCAGCCCCAGCATTTT
CASSLIPGESQPQHF
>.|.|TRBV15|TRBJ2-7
TGTGCCACCAGCAGAGATTTGGCGGCGAGCTCCTACGAGCAGTACTTC
CATSRDLAASSYEQYF
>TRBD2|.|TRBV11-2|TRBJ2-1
TGTGCCAGCAGCTCTAGCGGGAGAAACAATGAGCAGTTCTTC
CASSSSGRNNEQFF
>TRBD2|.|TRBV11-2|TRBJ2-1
TGTGCCAGCAGCTTAAGGGGACTAGAATTGGTTGGGGCCCGGAATGAGCAGTTCTTC
CASSLRGLELVGARNEQFF
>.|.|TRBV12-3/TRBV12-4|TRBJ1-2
TGTGCCAGCAGTTTTCCAGGCGACTATGGCTACACCTTC
CASSFPGDYGYTF
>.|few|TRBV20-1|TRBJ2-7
TGCAGTGCTAGAGATCTGGCGGACTACTCCTACGAGCAGTACTTC
CSARDLADYSYEQYF
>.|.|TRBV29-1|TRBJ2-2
TGCAGCGTTGGAAAAGTGGGGAACACCGGGGAGCTGTTTTTT
CSVGKVGNTGELFF
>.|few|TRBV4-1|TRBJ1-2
TGCGCCAGCAGCCTCAGGGATACAGCTAACTATGGCTACACCTTC
CASSLRDTANYGYTF
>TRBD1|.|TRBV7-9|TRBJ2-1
TGTGCCAGCAGCTTAGCGTTTCAGGGGGCCGATGAGCAGTTCTTC
CASSLAFQGADEQFF
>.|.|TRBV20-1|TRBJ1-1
TGCAGTGCTAGTGGCCGGAGGAACACTGAAGCTTTCTTT
CSASGRRNTEAFF
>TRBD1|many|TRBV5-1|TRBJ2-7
TGCGCCAGCAGCTTGCGTTCGGGGACAGAGACCAAGACCTACGAGCAGTACTTC
CASSLRSGTETKTYEQYF
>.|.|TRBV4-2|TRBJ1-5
TGTGCCAGCAGCCAAGAAAGAAGCCAGCCCCAGCATTTT
CASSQERSQPQHF
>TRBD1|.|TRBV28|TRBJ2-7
TGTGCCAGCAGTCGTCGGGACAGAACCTACGAGCAGTACTTC
CASSRRDRTYEQYF
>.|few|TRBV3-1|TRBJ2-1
TGTGCCAGCAGACCTAGGGGCGCTAGCAATGAGCAGTTCTTC
CASRPRGASNEQFF
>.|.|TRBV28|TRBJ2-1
TGTGCCAGCAGTTTCGTGGCCTACAATGAGCAGTTCTTC
CASSFVAYNEQFF
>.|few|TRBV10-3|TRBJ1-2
TGTGCCATCAGTGGCGGACGTACGGATGGCTACACCTTC
CAISGGRTDGYTF
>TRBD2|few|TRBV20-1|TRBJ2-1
TGCAGTGCTGGTGGACTAGCGGGAGCCTACAATGAGCAGTTCTTC
CSAGGLAGAYNEQFF
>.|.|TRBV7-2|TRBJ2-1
TGTGCCAGCAGCAGGGGTGTGGGTGAGCAGTTCTTC
CASSRGVGEQFF
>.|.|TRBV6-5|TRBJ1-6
TGTGCCAGCAGTTACTCGATTTGGAATTCACCCCTCCACTTT
CASSYSIWNSPLHF
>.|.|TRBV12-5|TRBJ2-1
TGTGCTAGTGGTGTAGACAGTGAGCAGTTCTTC
CASGVDSEQFF
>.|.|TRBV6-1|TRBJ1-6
TGTGCCAGCAAACCGGTTAAGAGTTATTCACCCCTCCACTTT
CASKPVKSYSPLHF
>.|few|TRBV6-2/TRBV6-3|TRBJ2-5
TGTGCCAGCAGTTACTCGAAGTGGGAGTCGGAAGAGACCCAGTACTTC
CASSYSKWESEETQYF
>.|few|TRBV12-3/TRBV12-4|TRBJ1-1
TGTGCCAGCAGTTATCCGGCAGGTTTGGCTTTCTTT
CASSYPAGLAFF
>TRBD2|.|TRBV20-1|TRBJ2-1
TGCAGTGCTAGAGACCTCCGAATGAACGGCGGGAGGAATGAGCAGTTCTTC
CSARDLRMNGGRNEQFF
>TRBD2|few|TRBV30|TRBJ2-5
TGTGCCTGGAGACCAGGCCTAGCGGGAGAGACCCAGTACTTC
CAWRPGLAGETQYF
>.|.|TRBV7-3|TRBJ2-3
TGTGCCAGCAGCTTACTGGTGGCAGATACGCAGTATTTT
CASSLLVADTQYF
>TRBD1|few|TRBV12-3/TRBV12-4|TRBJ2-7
TGTGCCAGCACCTCTGGGGACAGGCACCACGAGCAGTACTTC
CASTSGDRHHEQYF
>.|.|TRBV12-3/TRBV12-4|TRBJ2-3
TGTGCCAGCAGCCCTTTTCTTAGCACAGATACGCAGTATTTT
CASSPFLSTDTQYF
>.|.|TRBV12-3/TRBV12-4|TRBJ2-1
TGTGCCAGCAGTTTAGGGGACCCAGAACCCTACAATGAGCAGTTCTTC
CASSLGDPEPYNEQFF
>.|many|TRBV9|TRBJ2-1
TGTGCCAGCAGCCCTAGGACAGACTACAATGAGCAGTTCTTC
CASSPRTDYNEQFF
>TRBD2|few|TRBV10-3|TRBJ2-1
TGTGCCATCAGACCGGGACTAGCGGGAGGCCCTCAATTCTTC
CAIRPGLAGGPQFF
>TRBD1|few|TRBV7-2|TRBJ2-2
TGTGCCAGCAGACGGACAGGGACCGGGGAGCTGTTTTTT
CASRRTGTGELFF
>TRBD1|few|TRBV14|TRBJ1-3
TGTGCCAGCAGCCGGGACAGGGGTAAAGAAAACACCATATATTTT
CASSRDRGKENTIYF